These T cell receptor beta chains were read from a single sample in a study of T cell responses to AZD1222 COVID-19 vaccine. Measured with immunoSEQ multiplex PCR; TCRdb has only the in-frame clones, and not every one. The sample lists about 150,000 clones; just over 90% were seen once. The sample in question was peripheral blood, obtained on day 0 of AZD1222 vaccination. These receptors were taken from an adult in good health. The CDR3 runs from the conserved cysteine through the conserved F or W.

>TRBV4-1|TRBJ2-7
CASSQGVGRYEQYF
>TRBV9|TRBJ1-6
CASSAPLGAGGRDNSPLHF
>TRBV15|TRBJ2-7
CATSPSGSYEQYF
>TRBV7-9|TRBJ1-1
CASSLAGSGTEAFF
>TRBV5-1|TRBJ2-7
CASSLPQSYEQYF
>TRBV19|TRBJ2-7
CASSIGRPTYEQYF
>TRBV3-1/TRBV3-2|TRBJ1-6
CASSYRNRVSPLHF
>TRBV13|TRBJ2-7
CASSLTQGSFYEQYF
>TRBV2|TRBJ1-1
CASSEISRQNTEAFF
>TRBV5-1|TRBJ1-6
CASSTGGYSPLHF
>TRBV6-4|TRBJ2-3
CASSEAGGTDTQYF
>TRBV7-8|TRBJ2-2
CASSLRSTGELFF
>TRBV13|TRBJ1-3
CASSLWGVDSGNTIYF
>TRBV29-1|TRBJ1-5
CSVGGTANQPQHF
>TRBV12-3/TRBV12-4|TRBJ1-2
CASSSQGHGYTF
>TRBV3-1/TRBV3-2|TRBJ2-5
CASSHSALGETQYF
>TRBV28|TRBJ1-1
CASSPRGGNTEAFF
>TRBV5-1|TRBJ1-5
CASSFGTGVGQPQHF
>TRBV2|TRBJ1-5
CASIRDGSNNQPQHF
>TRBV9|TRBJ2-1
CASSVDPTATIGNEQFF
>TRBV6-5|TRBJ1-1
CASSGAPDTEAFF
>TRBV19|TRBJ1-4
CASSWGATNEKLFF
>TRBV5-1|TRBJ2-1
CASSSRTGGNEQFF
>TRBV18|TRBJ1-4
CASSPGQNRGEKLFF
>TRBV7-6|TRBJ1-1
CASSHGPATEAFF
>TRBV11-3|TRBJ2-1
CASSLSPGLAGGLSYEQFF
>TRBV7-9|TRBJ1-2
CASSLPTPPRDANYGYTF
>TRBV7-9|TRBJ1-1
CASSLTVEAFF
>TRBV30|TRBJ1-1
CAWSLGGVAEAFF
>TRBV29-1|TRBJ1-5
CSVGDRGNQPQHF
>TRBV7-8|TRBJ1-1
CASSEDRNNGEAFF
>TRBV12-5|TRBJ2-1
CASGLSWGQGVNEQFF
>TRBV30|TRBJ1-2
CAWTGGGGNYGYTF
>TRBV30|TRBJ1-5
CAWNAAGNQPQHF
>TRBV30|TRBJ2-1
CAWSVQHSGVEQFF
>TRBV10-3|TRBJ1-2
CATNGVTDYGYTF
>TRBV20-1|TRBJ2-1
CSASGTGLNEQFF
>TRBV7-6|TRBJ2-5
CASSLFNSRGETQYF
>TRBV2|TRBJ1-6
CASSTGQGNSPLHF
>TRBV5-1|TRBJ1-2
CASSLVVGPGQGSYGYTF
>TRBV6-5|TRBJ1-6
CASSKRGKANSPLHF
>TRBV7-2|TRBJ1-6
CASSAWDSWANSPLHF
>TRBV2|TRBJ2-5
CAILLGEGETQYF
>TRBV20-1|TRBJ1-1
CSASLAGRTEAFF
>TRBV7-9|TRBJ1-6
CASSGTGFSPLHF
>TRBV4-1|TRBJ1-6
CASSQEENSPLHF
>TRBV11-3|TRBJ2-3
CASSLWTSKDTQYF
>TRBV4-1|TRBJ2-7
CASSQEWGTGSYEQYF
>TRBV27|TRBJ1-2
CASGGAGYNYGYTF
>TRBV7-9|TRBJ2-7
CASSLGRGWMEQYF
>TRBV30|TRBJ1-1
CAWATNTEAFF
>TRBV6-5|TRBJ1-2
CASSRGLSGYTF
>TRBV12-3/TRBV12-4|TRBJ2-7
CASSKGYEQYF
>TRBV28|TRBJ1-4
CASSLLSLGSNEKLFF
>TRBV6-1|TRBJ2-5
CASSEVGVSLERKTQYF
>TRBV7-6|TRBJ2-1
CASSVRGAGPDNEQFF